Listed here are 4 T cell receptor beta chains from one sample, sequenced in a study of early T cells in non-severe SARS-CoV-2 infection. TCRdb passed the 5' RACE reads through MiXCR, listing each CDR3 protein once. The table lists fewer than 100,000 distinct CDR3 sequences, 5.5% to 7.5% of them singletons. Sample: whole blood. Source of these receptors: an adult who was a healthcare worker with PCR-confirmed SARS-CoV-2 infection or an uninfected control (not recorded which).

The DNA of the CDR3 is TGTGCCAGCTCACCCGGGACGGCTACCTACGAGCAGTACTTC. It yields the protein CASSPGTATYEQYF. The chain carries TRBV18 and TRBJ2-7; D possibly matches TRBD1 or TRBD2 (5 bases each). The germline gives CDR1 KGHSH, CDR2 LQKENI. The CDR3 consists of 14 residues. Trimming stripped 3 bases from V and 2 bases from J, with 11 bases between.

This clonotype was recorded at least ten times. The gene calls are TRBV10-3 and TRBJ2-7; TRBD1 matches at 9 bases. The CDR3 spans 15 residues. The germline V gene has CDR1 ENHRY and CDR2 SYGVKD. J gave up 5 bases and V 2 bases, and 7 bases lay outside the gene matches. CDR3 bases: TGTGCCATCAGTGAGCGGGGACAGGGTTCCCACGAGCAGTACTTC. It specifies CAISERGQGSHEQYF.

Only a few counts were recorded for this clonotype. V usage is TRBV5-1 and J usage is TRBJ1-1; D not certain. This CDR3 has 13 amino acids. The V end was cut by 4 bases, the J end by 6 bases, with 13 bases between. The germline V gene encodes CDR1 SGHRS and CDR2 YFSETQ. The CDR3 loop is CASSPHLGAEAFF. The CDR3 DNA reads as TGCGCCAGCAGCCCCCACTTGGGTGCTGAAGCTTTCTTT.

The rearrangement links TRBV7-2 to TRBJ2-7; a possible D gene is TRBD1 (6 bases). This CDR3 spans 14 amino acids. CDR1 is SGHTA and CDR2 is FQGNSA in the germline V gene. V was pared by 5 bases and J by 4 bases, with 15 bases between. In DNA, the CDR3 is TGTGCCAGCAGCCCGACAGGCTTAACTTACGAGCAGTACTTC. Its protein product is CASSPTGLTYEQYF.